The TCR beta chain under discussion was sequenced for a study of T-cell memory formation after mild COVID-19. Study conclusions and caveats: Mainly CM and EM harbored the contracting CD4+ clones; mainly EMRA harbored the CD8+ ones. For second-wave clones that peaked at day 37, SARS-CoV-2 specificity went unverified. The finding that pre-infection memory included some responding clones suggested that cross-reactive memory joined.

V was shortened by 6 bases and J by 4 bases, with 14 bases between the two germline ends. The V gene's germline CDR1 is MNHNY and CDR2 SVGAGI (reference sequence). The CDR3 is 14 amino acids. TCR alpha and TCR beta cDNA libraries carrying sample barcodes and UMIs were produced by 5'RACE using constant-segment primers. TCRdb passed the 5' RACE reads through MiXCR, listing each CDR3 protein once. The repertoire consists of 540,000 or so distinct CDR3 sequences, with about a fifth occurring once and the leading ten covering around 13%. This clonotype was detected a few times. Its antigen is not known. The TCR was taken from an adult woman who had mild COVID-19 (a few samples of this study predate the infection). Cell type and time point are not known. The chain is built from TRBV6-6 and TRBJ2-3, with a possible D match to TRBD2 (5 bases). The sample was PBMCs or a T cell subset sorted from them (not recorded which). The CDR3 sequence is CASSYTGSSDTQYF. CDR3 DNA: TGTGCCAGCAGCTACACGGGATCGTCAGATACGCAGTATTTT.